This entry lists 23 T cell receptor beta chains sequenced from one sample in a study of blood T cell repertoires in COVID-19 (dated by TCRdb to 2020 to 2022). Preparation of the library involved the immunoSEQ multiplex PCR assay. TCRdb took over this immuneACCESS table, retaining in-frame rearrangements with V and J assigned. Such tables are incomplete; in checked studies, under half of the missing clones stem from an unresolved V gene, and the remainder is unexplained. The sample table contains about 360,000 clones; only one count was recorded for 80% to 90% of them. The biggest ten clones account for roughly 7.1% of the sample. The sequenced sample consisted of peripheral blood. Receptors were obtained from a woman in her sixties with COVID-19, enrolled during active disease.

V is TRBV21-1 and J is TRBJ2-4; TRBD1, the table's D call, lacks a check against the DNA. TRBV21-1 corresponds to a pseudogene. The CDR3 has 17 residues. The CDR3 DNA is TGTGCCAGCAGCGGGCCGGGACAGGGGGCAACCAAAAACATTCAGTACTTC. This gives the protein CASSGPGQGATKNIQYF.

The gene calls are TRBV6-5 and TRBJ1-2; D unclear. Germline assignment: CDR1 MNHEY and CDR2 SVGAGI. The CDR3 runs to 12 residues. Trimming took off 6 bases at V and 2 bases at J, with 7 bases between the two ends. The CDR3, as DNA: TGTGCCAGCAGAGACAACAACTATGGCTACACCTTC. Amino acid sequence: CASRDNNYGYTF.

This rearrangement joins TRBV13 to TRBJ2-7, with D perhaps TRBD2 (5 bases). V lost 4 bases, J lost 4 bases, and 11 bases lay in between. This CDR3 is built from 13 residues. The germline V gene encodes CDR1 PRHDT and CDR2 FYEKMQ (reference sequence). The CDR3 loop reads CASSSDGEYEQYF. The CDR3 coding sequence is TGTGCCAGCAGCTCGGACGGGGAATACGAGCAGTACTTC. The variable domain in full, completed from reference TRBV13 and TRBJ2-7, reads AAGVIQSPRHLIKEKRETATLKCYPIPRHDTVYWYQQGPGQDPQFLISFYEKMQSDKGSIPDRFSAQQFSDYHSELNMSSLELGDSALYFCASSSDGEYEQYFGPGTRLTVT.

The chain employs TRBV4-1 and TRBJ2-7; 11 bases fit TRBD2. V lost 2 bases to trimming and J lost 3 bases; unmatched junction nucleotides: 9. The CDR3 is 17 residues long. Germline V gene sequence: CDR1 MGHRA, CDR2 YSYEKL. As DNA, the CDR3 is TGCGCCAGCAGCCAATCACCGACTAGCGGGACAAACTACGAGCAGTACTTC. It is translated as CASSQSPTSGTNYEQYF.

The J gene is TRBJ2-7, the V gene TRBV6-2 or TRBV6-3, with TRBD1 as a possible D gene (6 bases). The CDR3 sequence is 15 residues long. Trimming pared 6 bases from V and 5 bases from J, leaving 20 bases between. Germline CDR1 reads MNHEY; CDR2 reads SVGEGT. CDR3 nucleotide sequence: TGTGCCAGCAGCTCTGGCCCCTTCCCAGGGGACGAGCAGTACTTC. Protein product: CASSSGPFPGDEQYF.

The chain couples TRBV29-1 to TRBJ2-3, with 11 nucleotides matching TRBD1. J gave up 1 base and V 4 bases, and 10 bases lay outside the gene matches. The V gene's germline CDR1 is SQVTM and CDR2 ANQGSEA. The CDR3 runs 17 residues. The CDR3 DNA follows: TGCAGCGTTGGGGCCCTTTTGGGACAGGGGGGCACAGATACGCAGTATTTT. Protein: CSVGALLGQGGTDTQYF.

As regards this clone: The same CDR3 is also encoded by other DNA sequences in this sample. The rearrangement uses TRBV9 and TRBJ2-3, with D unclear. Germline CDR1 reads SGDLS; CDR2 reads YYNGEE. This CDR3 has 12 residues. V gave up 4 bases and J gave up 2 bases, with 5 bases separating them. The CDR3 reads CASSPSTDTQYF. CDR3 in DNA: TGTGCCAGCAGCCCCTCCACAGATACGCAGTATTTT.

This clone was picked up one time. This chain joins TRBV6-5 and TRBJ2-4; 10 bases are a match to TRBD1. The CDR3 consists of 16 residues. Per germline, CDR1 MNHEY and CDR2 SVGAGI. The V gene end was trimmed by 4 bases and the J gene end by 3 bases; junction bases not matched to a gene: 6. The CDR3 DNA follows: TGTGCCAGCAGTTCCCTCGGGACAGGGGACAAAAACATTCAGTACTTC. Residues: CASSSLGTGDKNIQYF.

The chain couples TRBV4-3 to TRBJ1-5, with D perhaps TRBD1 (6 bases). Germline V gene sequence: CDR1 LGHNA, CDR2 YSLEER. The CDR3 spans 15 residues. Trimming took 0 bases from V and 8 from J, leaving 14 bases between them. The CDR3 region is CASSQDWQGSKPQHF. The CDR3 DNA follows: TGCGCCAGCAGCCAAGATTGGCAGGGGAGTAAGCCCCAGCATTTT.

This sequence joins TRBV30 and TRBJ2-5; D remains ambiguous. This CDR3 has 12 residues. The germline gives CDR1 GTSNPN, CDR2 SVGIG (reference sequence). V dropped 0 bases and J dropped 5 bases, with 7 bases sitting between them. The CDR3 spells CAWSVVGETQYF. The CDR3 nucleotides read TGTGCCTGGAGTGTAGTCGGGGAGACCCAGTACTTC.

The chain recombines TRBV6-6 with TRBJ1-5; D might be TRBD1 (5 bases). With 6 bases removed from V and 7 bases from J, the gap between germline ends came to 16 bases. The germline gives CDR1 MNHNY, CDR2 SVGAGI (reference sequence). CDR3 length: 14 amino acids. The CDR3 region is CASSPRGGLQPQHF. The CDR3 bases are TGTGCCAGCAGCCCCCGTGGGGGGTTACAGCCCCAGCATTTT.

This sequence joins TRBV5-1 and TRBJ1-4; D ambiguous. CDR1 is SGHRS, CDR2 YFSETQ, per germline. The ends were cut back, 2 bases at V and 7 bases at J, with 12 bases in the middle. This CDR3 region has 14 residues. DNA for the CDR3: TGCGCCAGCAGCTTCACTCCGGGGAGTGAAAAACTGTTTTTT. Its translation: CASSFTPGSEKLFF.

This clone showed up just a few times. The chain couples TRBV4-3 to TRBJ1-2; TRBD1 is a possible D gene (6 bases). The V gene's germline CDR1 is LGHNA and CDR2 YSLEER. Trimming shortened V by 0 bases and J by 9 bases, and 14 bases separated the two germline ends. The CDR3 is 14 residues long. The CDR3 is CASSQDRQGKRYTF. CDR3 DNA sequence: TGCGCCAGCAGCCAAGATAGGCAGGGGAAGCGCTACACCTTC.

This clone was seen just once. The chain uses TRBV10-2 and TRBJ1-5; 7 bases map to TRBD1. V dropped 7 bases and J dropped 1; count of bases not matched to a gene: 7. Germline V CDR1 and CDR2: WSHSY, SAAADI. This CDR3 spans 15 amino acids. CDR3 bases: TGCGCCAGCAACCCGGACAGGTTGAGCAATCAGCCCCAGCATTTT. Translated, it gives CASNPDRLSNQPQHF.

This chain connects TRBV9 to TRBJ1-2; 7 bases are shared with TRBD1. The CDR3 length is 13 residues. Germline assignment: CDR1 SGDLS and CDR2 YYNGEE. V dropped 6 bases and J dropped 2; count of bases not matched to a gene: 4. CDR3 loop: CASNLQGNYGYTF. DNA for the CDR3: TGTGCCAGCAACCTACAGGGGAACTATGGCTACACCTTC.

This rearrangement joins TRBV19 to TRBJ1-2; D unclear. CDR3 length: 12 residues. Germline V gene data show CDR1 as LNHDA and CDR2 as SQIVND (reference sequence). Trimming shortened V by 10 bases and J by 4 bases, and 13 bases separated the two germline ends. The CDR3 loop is CATRGSPYGYTF. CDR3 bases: TGTGCCACCCGCGGGTCCCCCTATGGCTACACCTTC.

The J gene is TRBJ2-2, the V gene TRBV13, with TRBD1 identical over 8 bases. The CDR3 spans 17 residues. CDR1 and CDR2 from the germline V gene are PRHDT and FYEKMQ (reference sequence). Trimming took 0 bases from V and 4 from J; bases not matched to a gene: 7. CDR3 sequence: CASSLGRTGIRTGELFF. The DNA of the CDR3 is TGTGCCAGCAGCTTAGGCCGGACAGGGATACGCACCGGGGAGCTGTTTTTT.

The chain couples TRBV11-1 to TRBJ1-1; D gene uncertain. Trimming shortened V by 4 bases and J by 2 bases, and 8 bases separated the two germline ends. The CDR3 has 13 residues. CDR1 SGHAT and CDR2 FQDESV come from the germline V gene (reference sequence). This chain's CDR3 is CASSYERNTEAFF. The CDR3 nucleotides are TGTGCCAGCAGCTACGAGAGAAACACTGAAGCTTTCTTT.

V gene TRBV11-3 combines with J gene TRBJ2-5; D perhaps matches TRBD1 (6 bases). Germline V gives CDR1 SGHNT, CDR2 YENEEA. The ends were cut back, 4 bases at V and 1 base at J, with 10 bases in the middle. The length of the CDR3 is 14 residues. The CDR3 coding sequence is TGTGCCAGCAGCTCTGGACAGCTCCAAGAGACCCAGTACTTC. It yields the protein CASSSGQLQETQYF.

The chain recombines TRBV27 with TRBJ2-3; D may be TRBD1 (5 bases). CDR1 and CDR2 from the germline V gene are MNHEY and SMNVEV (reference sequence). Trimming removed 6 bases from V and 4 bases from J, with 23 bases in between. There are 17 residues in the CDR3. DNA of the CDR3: TGTGCCAGCAGGGGGATCCTCGGGCAGGGTTGGGCAGATACGCAGTATTTT. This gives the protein CASRGILGQGWADTQYF.

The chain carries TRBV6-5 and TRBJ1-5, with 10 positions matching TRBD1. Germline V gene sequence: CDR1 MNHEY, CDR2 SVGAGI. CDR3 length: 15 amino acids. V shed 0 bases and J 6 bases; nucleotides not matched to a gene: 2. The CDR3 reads CASSYSGTGVQPQHF. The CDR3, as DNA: TGTGCCAGCAGTTACTCGGGGACAGGGGTTCAGCCCCAGCATTTT.

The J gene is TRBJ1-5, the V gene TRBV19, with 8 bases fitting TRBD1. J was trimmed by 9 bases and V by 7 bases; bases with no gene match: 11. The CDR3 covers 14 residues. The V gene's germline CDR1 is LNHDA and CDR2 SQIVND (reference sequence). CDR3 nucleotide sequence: TGTGCCAGTATTGGGCAGGGGGCTTTTCGGCCCCAGCATTTT. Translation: CASIGQGAFRPQHF.

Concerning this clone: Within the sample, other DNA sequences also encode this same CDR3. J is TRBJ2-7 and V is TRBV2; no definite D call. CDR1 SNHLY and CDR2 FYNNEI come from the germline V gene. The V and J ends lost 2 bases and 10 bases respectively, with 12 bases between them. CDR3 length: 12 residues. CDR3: CASSERTGAQYF. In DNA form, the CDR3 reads TGTGCCAGCAGTGAAAGAACCGGTGCCCAGTACTTC.